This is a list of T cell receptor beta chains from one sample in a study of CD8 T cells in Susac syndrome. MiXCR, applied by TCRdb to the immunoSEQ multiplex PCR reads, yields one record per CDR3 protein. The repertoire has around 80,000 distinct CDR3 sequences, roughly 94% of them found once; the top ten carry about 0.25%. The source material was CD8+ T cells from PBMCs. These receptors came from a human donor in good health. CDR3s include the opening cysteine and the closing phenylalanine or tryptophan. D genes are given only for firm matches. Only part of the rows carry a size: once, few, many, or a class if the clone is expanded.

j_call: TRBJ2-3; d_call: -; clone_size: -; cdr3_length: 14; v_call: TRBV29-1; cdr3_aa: CSVEEVISTDTQYF
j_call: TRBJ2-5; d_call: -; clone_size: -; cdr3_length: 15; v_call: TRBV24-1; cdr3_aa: CATPPGRENEETQYF
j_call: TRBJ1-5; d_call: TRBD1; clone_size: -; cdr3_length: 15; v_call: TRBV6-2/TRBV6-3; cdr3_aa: CASSQRQGANQPQHF
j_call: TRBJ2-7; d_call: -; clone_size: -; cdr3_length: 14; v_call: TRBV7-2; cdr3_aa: CASMDPGRSYEQYF
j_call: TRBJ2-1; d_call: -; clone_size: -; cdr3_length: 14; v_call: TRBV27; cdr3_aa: CASSLDSRGNEQFF
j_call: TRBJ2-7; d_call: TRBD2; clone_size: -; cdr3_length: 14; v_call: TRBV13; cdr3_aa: CASSPGTSLYEQYF
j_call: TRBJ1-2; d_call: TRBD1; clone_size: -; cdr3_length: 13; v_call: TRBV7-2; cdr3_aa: CASSSGQGARYTF
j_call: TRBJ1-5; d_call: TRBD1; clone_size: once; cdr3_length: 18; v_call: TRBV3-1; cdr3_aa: CASSRGSGTGVGNQPQHF
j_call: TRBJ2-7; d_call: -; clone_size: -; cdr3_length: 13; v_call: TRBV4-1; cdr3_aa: CASSLRLSYEQYF
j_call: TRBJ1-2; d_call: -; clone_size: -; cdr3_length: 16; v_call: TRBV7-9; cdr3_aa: CASSQFQGTLNYGYTF
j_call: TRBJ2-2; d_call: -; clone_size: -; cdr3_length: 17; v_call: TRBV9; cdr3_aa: CASSVARKSPNTGELFF
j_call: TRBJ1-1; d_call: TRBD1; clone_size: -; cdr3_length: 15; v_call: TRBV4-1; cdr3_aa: CASRGQGVVDTEAFF
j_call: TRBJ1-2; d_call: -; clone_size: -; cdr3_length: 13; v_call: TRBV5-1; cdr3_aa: CASSLVAADGYTF
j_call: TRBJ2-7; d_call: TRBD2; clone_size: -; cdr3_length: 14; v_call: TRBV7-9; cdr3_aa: CASSSRSGVYEQYF
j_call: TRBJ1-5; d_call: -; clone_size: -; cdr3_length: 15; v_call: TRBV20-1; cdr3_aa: CSARDFSESNQPQHF
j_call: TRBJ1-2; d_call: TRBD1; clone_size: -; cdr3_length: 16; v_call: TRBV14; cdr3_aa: CASSQGEREGALGYTF
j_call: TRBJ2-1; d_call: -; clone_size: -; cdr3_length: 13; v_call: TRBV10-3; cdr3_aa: CAIRDLEGDEQFF
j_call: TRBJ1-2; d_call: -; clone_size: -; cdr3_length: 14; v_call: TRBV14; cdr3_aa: CASSQGPQAKGYTF
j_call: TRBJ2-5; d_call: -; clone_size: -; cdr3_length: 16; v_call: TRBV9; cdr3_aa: CASSAEGSGPAETQYF
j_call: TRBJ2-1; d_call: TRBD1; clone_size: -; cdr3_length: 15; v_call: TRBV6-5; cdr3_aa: CASSYWTGAWNEQFF
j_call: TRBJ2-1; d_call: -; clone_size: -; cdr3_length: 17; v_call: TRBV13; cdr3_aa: CASIRLRDGDSYNEQFF
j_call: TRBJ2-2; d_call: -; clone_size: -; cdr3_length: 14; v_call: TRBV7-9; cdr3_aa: CASSKDGNTGELFF
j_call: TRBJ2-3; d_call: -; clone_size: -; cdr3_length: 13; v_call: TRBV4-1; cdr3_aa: CASSQEWSDTQYF
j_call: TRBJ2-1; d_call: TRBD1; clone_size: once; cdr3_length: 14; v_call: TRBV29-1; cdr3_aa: CSVAPGQNYNEQFF
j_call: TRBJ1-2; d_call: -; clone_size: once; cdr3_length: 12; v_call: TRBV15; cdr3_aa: CATSRAGDGYTF
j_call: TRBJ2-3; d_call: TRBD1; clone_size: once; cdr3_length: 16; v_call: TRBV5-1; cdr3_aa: CASSLARDRTTDTQYF
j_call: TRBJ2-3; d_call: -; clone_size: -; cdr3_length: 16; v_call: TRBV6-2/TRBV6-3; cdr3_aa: CASSYSRAFSTDTQYF
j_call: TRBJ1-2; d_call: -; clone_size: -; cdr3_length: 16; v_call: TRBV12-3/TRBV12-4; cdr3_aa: CASSYSGGQMIYGYTF
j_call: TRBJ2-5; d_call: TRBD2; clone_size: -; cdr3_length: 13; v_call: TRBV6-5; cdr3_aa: CALGGTRGETQYF
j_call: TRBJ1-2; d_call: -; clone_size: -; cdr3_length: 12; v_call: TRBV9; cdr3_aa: CASSVGYYGYTF
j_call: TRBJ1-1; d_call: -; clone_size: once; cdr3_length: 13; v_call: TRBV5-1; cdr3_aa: CASRRTDNTEAFF
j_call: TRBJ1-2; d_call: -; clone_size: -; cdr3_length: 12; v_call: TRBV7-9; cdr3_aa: CASSLDARGYTF
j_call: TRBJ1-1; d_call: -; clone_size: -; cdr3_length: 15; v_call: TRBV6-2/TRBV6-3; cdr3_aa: CASSYMDSGWSEAFF
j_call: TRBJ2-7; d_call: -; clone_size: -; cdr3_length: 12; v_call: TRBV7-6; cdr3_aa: CASSLNHYEQYF
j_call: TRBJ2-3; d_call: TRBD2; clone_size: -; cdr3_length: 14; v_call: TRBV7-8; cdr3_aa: CASSLTGEGDTQYF
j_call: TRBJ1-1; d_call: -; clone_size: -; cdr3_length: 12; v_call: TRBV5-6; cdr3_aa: CASSSQATEAFF
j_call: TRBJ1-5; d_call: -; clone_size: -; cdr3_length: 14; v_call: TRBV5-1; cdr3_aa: CASSLASGDQPQHF
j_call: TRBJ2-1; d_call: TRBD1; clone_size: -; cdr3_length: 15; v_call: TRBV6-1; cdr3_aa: CASGGQGGSYNEQFF
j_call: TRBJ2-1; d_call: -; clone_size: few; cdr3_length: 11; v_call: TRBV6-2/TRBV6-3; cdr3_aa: CASSQLNEQFF
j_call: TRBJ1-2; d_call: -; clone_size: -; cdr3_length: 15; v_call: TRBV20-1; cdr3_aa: CSAVTGYLANYGYTF
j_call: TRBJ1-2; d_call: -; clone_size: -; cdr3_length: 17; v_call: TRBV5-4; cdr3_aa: CASSLVLVLGLGYGYTF
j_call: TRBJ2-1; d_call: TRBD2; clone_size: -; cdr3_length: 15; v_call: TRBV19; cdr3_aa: CASSIGAVAGDEQFF
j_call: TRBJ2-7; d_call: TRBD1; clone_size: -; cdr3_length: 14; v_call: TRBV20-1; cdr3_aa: CSATGTGVAYEQYF
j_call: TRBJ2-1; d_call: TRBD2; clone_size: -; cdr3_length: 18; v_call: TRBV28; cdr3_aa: CASLGTSGLLPSYNEQFF
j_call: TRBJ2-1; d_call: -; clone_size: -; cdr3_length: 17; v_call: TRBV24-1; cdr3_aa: CATSDSRGSGPYNEQFF
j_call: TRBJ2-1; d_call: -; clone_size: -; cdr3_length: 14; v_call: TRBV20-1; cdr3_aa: CSAREMGKGNEQFF
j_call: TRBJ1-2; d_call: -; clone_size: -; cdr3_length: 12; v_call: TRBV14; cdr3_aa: CASSPGFSGYTF
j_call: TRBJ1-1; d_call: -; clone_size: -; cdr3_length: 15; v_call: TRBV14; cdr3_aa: CASSQDKGMNTEAFF
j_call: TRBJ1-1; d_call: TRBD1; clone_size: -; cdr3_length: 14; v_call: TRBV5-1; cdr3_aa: CASSRGTGDAEAFF
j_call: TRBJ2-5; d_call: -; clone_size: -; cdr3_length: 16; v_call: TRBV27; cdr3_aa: CASSTTAGAEEETQYF
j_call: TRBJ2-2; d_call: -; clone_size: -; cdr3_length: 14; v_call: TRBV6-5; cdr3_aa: CASSYQVPTGELFF
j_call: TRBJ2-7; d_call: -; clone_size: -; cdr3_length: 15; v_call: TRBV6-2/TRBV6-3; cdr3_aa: CASSFSGLPLYEQYF
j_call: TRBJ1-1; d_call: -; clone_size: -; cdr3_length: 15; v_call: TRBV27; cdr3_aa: CASQPRQTMNTEAFF
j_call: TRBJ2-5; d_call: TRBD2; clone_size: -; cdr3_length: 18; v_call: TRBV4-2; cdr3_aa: CASSLGRGLILRQETQYF
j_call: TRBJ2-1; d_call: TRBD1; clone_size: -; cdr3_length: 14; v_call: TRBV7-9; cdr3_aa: CASSLVTGTTEQFF
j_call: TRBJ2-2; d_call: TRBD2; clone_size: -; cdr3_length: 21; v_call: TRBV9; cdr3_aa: CASSPPWYGTSGIEDTGELFF
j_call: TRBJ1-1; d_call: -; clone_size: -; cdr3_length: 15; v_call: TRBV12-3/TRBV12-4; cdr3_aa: CASSLYLQAPTEAFF
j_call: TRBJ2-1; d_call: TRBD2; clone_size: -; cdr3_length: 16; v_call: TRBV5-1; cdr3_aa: CASSSSGRPHPDEQFF